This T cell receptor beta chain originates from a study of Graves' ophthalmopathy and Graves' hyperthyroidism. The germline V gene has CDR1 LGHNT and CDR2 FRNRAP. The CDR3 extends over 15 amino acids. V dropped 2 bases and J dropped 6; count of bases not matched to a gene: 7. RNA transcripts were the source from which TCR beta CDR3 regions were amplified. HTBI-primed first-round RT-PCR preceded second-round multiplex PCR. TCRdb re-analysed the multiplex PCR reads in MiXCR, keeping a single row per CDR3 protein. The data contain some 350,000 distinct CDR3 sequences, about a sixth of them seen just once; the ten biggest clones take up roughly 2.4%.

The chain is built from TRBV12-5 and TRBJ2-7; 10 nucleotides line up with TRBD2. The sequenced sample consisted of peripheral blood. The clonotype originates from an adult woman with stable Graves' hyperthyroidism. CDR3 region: CASGLSLAGVSEQYF. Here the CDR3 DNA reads TGTGCTAGTGGTTTGTCGCTAGCGGGGGTGAGCGAGCAGTACTTC.